This T cell receptor (beta chain) was sequenced during a study of PD-L1 blockade in urothelial cancer. Overall study: Dosed intravenously at 1,200 mg every 3 weeks, atezolizumab was initiated by patients around 2014. Blood was evaluated 3 weeks (second dose) and 6 weeks after therapy began.

Noted time point: peripheral blood 6 weeks after treatment start. Some clones are missing from TCRdb's copy, which holds only in-frame ones; the method was immunoSEQ multiplex PCR. Of about 130,000 clones listed, more than 70% are singletons. The germline V and J ends were trimmed by 0 bases and 8 bases, with 8 bases remaining between them. Germline lookup yields CDR1 WSHSY and CDR2 SAAADI. The length of the CDR3 is 13 residues. The TCR comes from a man aged 50 to 59 with urothelial cancer. The V gene is TRBV10-2, the J gene TRBJ2-1; unclear D gene. The specimen was PBMCs, collected around atezolizumab (anti-PD-L1) treatment. CDR3 in DNA: TGCGCCAGCAGTGAGTCGAAAGAGGATGAGCAGTTCTTC. Protein sequence: CASSESKEDEQFF.